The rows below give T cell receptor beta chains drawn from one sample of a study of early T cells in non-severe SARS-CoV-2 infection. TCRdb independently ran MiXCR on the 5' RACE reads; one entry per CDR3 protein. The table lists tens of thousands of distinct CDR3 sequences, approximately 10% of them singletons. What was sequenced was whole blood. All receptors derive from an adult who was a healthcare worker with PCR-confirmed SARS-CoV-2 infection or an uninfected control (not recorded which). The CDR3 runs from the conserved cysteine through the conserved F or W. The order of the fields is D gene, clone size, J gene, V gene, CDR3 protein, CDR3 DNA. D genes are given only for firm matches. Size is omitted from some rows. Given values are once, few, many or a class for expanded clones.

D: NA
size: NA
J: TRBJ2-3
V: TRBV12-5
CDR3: CASGSGLDTQYF
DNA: TGTGCTAGTGGTTCCGGTCTTGATACGCAGTATTTT

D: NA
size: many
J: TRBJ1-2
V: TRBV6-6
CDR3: CASRSGIMADGYTF
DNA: TGTGCCAGCAGATCAGGGATAATGGCTGATGGCTACACCTTC

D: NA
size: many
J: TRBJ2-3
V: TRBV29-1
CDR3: CSVAEADTQYF
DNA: TGCAGCGTGGCAGAGGCAGATACGCAGTATTTT

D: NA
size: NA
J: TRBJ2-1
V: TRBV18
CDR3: CASSLIVSEQFF
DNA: TGTGCCAGCTCGCTCATTGTGAGTGAGCAGTTCTTC

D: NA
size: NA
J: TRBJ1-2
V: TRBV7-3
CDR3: CASSSTGGGVGYTF
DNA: TGTGCCAGCAGCTCCACAGGTGGAGGGGTCGGCTACACCTTC

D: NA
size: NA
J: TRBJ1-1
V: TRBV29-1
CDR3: CRDVDRKITPEAQRSEAFF
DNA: TGCAGGGATGTCGACAGGAAGATTACTCCCGAGGCGCAGAGGTCTGAAGCTTTCTTT

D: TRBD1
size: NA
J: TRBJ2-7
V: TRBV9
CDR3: CASSVITPGQGAYEQYF
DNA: TGTGCCAGCAGCGTCATTACTCCGGGACAGGGGGCCTACGAGCAGTACTTC

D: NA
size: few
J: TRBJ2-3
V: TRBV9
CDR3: CASSGPYIDTQYF
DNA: TGTGCCAGCAGCGGACCGTATATAGATACGCAGTATTTT

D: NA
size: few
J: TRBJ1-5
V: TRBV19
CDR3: CASSIRTEISNQPQHF
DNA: TGTGCCAGTAGTATCCGGACAGAGATTAGCAATCAGCCCCAGCATTTT

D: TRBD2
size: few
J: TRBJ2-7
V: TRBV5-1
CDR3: CASSTETSGSYEQYF
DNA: TGCGCCAGCAGCACAGAGACTAGCGGGAGCTACGAGCAGTACTTC

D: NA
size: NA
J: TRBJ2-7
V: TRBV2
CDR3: CASSEDYEQYF
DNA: TGTGCCAGCAGTGAAGACTACGAGCAGTACTTC

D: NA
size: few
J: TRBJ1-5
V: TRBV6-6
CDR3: CASRIRPSQGQPQHF
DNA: TGTGCCAGCAGAATCCGGCCCTCGCAGGGTCAGCCCCAGCATTTT

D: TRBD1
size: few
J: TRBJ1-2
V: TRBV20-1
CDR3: CSASPLGTGNYGYTF
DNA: TGCAGTGCTAGTCCTTTAGGGACAGGGAACTATGGCTACACCTTC

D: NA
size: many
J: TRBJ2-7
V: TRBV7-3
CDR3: CATRDSTYKQYF
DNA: TGTGCCACCAGGGACTCTACCTACAAGCAGTACTTC

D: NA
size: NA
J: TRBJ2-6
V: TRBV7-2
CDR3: CASSARTVIGILANVLTF
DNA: TGTGCCAGCAGCGCCAGGACCGTTATAGGTATTTTGGCCAACGTCCTGACTTTC

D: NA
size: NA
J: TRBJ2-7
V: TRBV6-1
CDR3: CASSEGIYEQYF
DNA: TGTGCCAGCAGTGAAGGGATCTACGAGCAGTACTTC

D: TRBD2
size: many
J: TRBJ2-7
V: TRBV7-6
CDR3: CASSLGLAASSYEQYF
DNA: TGTGCCAGCAGCTTAGGTCTAGCGGCCAGCTCCTACGAGCAGTACTTC

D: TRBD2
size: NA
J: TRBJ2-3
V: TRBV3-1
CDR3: CASSQEAGGRTHTQYF
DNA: TGTGCCAGCAGCCAAGAAGCGGGAGGGCGGACGCATACGCAGTATTTT

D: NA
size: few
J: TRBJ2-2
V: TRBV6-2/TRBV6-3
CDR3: CASTPSGMNTGELFF
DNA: TGTGCCAGCACCCCCAGCGGTATGAACACCGGGGAGCTGTTTTTT

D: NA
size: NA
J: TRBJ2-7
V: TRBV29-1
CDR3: CSVLGGSYEQYF
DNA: TGCAGCGTGCTGGGCGGGTCCTACGAGCAGTACTTC

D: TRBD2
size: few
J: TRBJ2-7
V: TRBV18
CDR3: CASSPRFAAGEGEQYF
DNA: TGTGCCAGCTCACCAAGGTTCGCAGCGGGAGAGGGGGAGCAGTACTTC

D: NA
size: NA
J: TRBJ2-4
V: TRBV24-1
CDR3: CATSDQIRGIQYF
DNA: TGTGCCACCAGTGATCAGATTAGGGGCATTCAGTACTTC

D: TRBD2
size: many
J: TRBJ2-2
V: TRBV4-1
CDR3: CASSRKLAEGTGELFF
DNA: TGCGCCAGCAGCCGTAAACTAGCGGAGGGAACCGGGGAGCTGTTTTTT

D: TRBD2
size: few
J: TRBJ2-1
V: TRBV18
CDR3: CASSPMREGNEQFF
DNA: TGTGCCAGCTCACCAATGAGGGAGGGAAATGAGCAGTTCTTC

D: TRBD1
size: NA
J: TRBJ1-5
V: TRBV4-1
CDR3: CASSPLGQGRNQPQHF
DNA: TGCGCCAGCAGCCCGTTAGGACAGGGGAGAAATCAGCCCCAGCATTTT

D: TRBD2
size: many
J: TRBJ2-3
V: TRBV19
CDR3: CASSKEREVADTQYF
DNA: TGTGCCAGTAGTAAGGAGCGGGAGGTTGCAGATACGCAGTATTTT

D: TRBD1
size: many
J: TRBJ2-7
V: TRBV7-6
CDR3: CASSGTGPYEQYF
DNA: TGTGCCAGCAGCGGGACAGGGCCCTACGAGCAGTACTTC

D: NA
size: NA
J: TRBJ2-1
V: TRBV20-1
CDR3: CSAPPLRMDNEQFF
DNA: TGCAGTGCGCCCCCCTTGCGGATGGACAATGAGCAGTTCTTC

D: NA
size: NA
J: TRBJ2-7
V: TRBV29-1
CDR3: CSVAGTPSYEQYF
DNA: TGCAGCGTCGCCGGGACGCCCTCCTACGAGCAGTACTTC

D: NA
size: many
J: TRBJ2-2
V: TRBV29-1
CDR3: CSVDGEANTGELFF
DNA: TGCAGCGTTGATGGTGAGGCGAACACCGGGGAGCTGTTTTTT

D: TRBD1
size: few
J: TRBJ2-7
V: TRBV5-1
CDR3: CASSPGTAYEQYF
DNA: TGCGCCAGCAGCCCAGGGACAGCCTACGAGCAGTACTTC

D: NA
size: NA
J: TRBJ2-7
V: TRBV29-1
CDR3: CSVGRAPVEEQYF
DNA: TGCAGCGTTGGGCGGGCCCCCGTAGAGGAGCAGTACTTC

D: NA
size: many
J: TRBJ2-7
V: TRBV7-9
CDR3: CASSFLAEQYF
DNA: TGTGCCAGCAGCTTTTTGGCCGAGCAGTACTTC

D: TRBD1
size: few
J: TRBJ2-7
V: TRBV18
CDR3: CASSTGVEQYF
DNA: TGTGCCAGCTCCACAGGGGTCGAGCAGTACTTC

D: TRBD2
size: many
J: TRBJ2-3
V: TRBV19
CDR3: CASSILAGVGDTQYF
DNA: TGTGCCAGTAGTATACTAGCGGGAGTTGGAGATACGCAGTATTTT

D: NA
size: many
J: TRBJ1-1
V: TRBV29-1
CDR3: CSAGTLNTEAFF
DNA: TGCAGCGCCGGGACATTGAACACTGAAGCTTTCTTT

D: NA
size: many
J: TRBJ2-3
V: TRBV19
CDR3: CASSPLAGPATDTQYF
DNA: TGTGCCAGTAGTCCACTAGCAGGACCGGCCACAGATACGCAGTATTTT

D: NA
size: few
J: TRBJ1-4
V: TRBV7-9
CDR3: CASRFEGGSEKLFF
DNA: TGTGCCAGCAGGTTCGAAGGGGGTAGCGAAAAACTGTTTTTT

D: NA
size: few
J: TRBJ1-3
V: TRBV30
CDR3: CAWSVVSGNTIYF
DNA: TGTGCCTGGAGTGTAGTCTCTGGAAACACCATATATTTT

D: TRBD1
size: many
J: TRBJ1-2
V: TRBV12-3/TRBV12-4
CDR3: CASSLTGGFGYTF
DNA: TGTGCCAGCAGTTTGACAGGGGGGTTTGGCTACACCTTC

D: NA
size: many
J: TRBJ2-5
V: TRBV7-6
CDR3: CASSPYPGIQETQYF
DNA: TGTGCCAGCAGCCCCTACCCCGGGATTCAAGAGACCCAGTACTTC

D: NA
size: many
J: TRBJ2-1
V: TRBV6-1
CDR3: CASSEHGTYSYNEQFF
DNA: TGTGCCAGCAGTGAACATGGGACATACTCCTACAATGAGCAGTTCTTC

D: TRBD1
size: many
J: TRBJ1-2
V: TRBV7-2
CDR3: CASSLTGLGYTF
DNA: TGTGCCAGCAGCCTGACAGGGCTCGGCTACACCTTC

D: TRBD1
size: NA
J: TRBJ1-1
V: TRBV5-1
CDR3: CASSLVGGQKEAFF
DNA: TGCGCCAGCAGCTTGGTAGGGGGACAGAAAGAAGCTTTCTTT

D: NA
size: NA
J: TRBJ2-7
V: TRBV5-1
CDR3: CASSSRPPDEQYF
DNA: TGCGCCAGCAGCTCCCGGCCGCCCGACGAGCAGTACTTC

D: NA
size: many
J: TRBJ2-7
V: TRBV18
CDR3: CASSPPVGMVYEQYF
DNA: TGTGCCAGCTCACCCCCGGTAGGTATGGTCTACGAGCAGTACTTC

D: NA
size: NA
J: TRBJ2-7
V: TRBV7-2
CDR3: CASSFIWGEQYF
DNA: TGTGCCAGCAGCTTCATATGGGGCGAGCAGTACTTC

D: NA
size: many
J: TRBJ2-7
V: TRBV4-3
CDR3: CASSQESLFPHEQYF
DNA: TGCGCCAGCAGCCAAGAGTCACTATTTCCCCACGAGCAGTACTTC

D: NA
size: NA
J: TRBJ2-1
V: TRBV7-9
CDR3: CASSSLGTPVMFF
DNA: TGTGCCAGCAGCTCTTTAGGGACTCCAGTCATGTTCTTC

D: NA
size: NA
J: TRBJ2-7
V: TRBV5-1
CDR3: CASRATGGVEEQYF
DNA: TGCGCCAGCAGAGCCACAGGGGGGGTTGAGGAGCAGTACTTC

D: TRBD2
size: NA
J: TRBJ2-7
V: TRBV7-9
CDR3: CASSKEGLVGTQYF
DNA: TGTGCCAGCAGCAAAGAGGGACTAGTGGGAACCCAGTACTTC

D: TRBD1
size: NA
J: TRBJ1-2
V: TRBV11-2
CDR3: CASSPLSGTGKGSYTF
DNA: TGTGCCAGCAGCCCGTTATCCGGGACAGGGAAAGGCAGCTACACCTTC

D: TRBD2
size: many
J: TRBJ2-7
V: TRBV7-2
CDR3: CASSPKPLAELCEQYF
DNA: TGTGCCAGCAGCCCCAAACCCCTAGCGGAGCTTTGCGAGCAGTACTTC

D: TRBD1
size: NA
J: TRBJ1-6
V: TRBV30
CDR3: CAFAGGSTGNSPLHF
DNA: TGTGCCTTTGCAGGGGGCTCTACGGGGAATTCACCCCTCCACTTT

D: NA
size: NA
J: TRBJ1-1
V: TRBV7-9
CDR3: CASSLRADTEAFF
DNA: TGTGCCAGCAGCTTGCGGGCGGACACTGAAGCTTTCTTT

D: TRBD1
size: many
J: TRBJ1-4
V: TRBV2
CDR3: CASLRQGMANEKLFF
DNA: TGTGCCAGCCTGAGACAGGGCATGGCTAATGAAAAACTGTTTTTT